Following are 25 T cell receptor beta chains from one sample sequenced in a study of monozygotic twins with inflammatory bowel disease. TCRdb reprocessed the 5' RACE reads and stores each CDR3 protein as one record, lacking DNA. In all, the sample yields under 150,000 distinct CDR3 sequences. Specimen: blood. All receptors derive from a human donor with ulcerative colitis or Crohn's disease, or a healthy co-twin of an affected twin (not recorded which).

This chain joins TRBV6-5 and TRBJ1-5; without DNA, the TCRdb call of TRBD1 cannot be checked. This CDR3 comprises 15 residues. CDR1 and CDR2 (germline): MNHEY, SVGAGI. The CDR3 here is CASSYSGASFQPQHF.

The V and J genes are TRBV5-1 and TRBJ1-1. Germline-derived CDR1 and CDR2 are SGHRS and YFSETQ. The CDR3 is 13 amino acids. The CDR3 loop reads CASSLETNTEAFF.

The chain carries TRBV5-1 and TRBJ2-5; TCRdb's D gene call, TRBD2, goes unchecked for lack of DNA. Germline V lookup: CDR1 SGHRS, CDR2 YFSETQ. The length of the CDR3 is 16 residues. Here the CDR3 reads CASSFGLAGGLETQYF.

The chain has TRBV3-1 and TRBJ2-7; the D call from TCRdb, TRBD1, cannot be confirmed without DNA. Germline V gene data show CDR1 as LGHDT and CDR2 as YNNKEL (reference sequence). CDR3 length: 14 residues. CDR3 amino acids: CASSQEQEYYEQYF.

The V gene is TRBV5-1, the J gene TRBJ2-5; TCRdb selects TRBD2, and the lack of DNA leaves this call unchecked. The CDR3 length is 15 residues. Germline CDR1 reads SGHRS; CDR2 reads YFSETQ. This chain's CDR3 is CASSILAGGQETQYF.

This chain uses TRBV12-3 or TRBV12-4 with TRBJ2-6. The length of the CDR3 is 14 residues. The CDR3 region is CASSSGFFANVLTF.

The CDR3 protein is CASSLAVVGVTYGYTF. The chain is built from TRBV12-3 or TRBV12-4 and TRBJ1-2; TCRdb gives TRBD1 as the D gene, but with no DNA this cannot be confirmed. This CDR3 has 16 amino acids.

The chain uses TRBV5-1 and TRBJ2-5. Germline V gives CDR1 SGHRS, CDR2 YFSETQ. This CDR3 has 16 residues. CDR3: CASSLEGSGSQETQYF.

The J gene is TRBJ1-2, the V gene TRBV20-1; TCRdb's D call, TRBD1, is unchecked because there is no DNA. CDR3 length equals 13 residues. Germline V lookup: CDR1 DFQATT, CDR2 SNEGSKA (reference sequence). The chain's CDR3 is CSAERGGDYGYTF.

The rearrangement joins TRBV28 to TRBJ2-7; without DNA, the TCRdb call of TRBD1 cannot be checked. Germline CDR1 reads MDHEN; CDR2 reads SYDVKM. This CDR3 is 15 amino acids long. The CDR3 sequence is CASSSLPAHRYEQYF.

This sequence joins TRBV6-5 and TRBJ2-3. This CDR3 is built from 16 residues. Germline CDR1 reads MNHEY; CDR2 reads SVGAGI. CDR3: CASSYEIHQATDTQYF.

This chain connects TRBV7-2 to TRBJ1-2. CDR3 size: 15 residues. Germline V CDR1 and CDR2: SGHTA, FQGNSA. The CDR3 protein is CASSLGSWTRNGYTF.

The chain employs TRBV4-1 and TRBJ2-4; TCRdb's D gene call, TRBD2, goes unchecked for lack of DNA. This CDR3 comprises 15 residues. Per the germline V gene, CDR1 is MGHRA and CDR2 is YSYEKL. The CDR3 here is CASSQVAGAKNIQYF.

The chain has TRBV2 and TRBJ2-1; no DNA is available, so the TRBD1 call from TCRdb remains unchecked. CDR1 and CDR2 (germline): SNHLY, FYNNEI. This CDR3 contains 15 residues. The CDR3: CASSAQGLRVDEQFF. The whole variable domain, filled in from reference TRBV2 and TRBJ2-1, reads EPEVTQTPSHQVTQMGQEVILRCVPISNHLYFYWYRQILGQKVEFLVSFYNNEISEKSEIFDDQFSVERPDGSNFTLKIRSTKLEDSAMYFCASSAQGLRVDEQFFGPGTRLTVL.

J is TRBJ2-7 and V is TRBV20-1. This CDR3 comprises 15 residues. The germline V gene encodes CDR1 DFQATT and CDR2 SNEGSKA (reference sequence). The CDR3 reads CSARFGSLTSYEQYF.

V and J are TRBV7-6 and TRBJ2-7; TCRdb calls TRBD1, which cannot be checked without DNA. This CDR3 comprises 16 residues. In germline, CDR1 is SGHVS, CDR2 FNYEAQ. The CDR3 spells CASSPVGQGASYEQYF.

The chain is built from TRBV7-2 and TRBJ2-7; the D gene TCRdb calls, TRBD1, cannot be checked with no DNA. Germline V CDR1 and CDR2: SGHTA, FQGNSA. The CDR3 has 16 amino acids. The CDR3 region is CASSNRGGPRSYEQYF.

The chain employs TRBV6-1 and TRBJ1-1; TCRdb outputs TRBD1, but without DNA this stays unchecked. The CDR3 extends over 15 amino acids. Per germline, CDR1 MNHNS and CDR2 SASEGT. The CDR3 region is CASSGWTGTNTEAFF.

This chain links TRBV12-3 or TRBV12-4 with TRBJ2-3. The CDR3 contains 13 residues. CDR3 sequence: CASSHTSTDTQYF.

The V call is TRBV5-1, the J call TRBJ1-1. Germline V lookup: CDR1 SGHRS, CDR2 YFSETQ. CDR3 size: 15 residues. The chain's CDR3 is CASSSDGRAGTEAFF.

The J gene is TRBJ2-3, the V gene TRBV9; TCRdb proposes TRBD1, but this gene call is untestable without DNA. The V gene's germline CDR1 is SGDLS and CDR2 YYNGEE. There are 16 residues in the CDR3. The CDR3 sequence is CASSGPRGPHTDTQYF.

This chain uses TRBV20-1 with TRBJ1-5; the TRBD1 assignment by TCRdb is unverifiable without DNA. The germline V gene has CDR1 DFQATT and CDR2 SNEGSKA (reference sequence). The CDR3 sequence is 14 residues long. The CDR3 protein is CSARGDREHQPQHF.

This sequence joins TRBV20-1 and TRBJ2-4; the D gene TCRdb calls, TRBD2, cannot be checked with no DNA. Germline V gene sequence: CDR1 DFQATT, CDR2 SNEGSKA (reference sequence). CDR3 size: 13 residues. The CDR3 loop is CSARPTSGAVQYF.

This chain joins TRBV7-2 and TRBJ1-2; TCRdb proposes TRBD1, but this gene call is untestable without DNA. Germline CDR1 is SGHTA and CDR2 is FQGNSA. This CDR3 region has 13 residues. CDR3 in amino acids: CASSLGTGGGYTF.

The V gene is TRBV6-5, the J gene TRBJ1-1. The CDR3 is 16 amino acids. Germline assignment: CDR1 MNHEY and CDR2 SVGAGI. The CDR3 sequence is CASSYSIFQVNTEAFF.